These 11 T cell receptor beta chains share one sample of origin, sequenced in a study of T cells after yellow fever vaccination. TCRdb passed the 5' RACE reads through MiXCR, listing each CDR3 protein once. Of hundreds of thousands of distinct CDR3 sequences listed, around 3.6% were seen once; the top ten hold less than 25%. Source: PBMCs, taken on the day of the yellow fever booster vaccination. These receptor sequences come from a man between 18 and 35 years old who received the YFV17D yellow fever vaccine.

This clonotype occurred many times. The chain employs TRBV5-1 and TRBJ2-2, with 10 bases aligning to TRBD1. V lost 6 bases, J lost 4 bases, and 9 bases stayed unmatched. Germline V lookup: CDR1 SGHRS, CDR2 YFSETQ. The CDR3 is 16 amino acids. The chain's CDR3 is CASIPGTGVFTGELFF. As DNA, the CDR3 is TGCGCCAGCATCCCCGGGACAGGGGTGTTCACCGGGGAGCTGTTTTTT. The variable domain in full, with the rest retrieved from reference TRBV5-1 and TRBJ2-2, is KAGVTQTPRYLIKTRGQQVTLSCSPISGHRSVSWYQQTPGQGLQFLFEYFSETQRNKGNFPGRFSGRQFSNSRSEMNVSTLELGDSALYLCASIPGTGVFTGELFFGEGSRLTVL.

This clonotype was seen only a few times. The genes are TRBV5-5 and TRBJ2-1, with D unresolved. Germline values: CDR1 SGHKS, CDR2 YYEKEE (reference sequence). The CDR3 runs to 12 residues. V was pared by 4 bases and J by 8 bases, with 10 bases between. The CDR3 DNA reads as TGTGCCAGCAGCCCTTTCACCGATGAGCAGTTCTTC. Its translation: CASSPFTDEQFF.

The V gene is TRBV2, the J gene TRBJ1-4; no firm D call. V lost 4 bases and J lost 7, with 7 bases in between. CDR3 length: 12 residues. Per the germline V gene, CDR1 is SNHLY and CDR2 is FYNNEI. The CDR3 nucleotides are TGTGCCAGCAGTGGGACCGCTGAAAAACTGTTTTTT. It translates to CASSGTAEKLFF.

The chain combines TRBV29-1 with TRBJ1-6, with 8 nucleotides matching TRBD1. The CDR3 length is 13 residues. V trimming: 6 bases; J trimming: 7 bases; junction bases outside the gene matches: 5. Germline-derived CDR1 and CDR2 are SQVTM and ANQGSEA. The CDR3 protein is CSVDRVGNSPLHF. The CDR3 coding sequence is TGCAGCGTGGACAGGGTCGGCAATTCACCCCTCCACTTT. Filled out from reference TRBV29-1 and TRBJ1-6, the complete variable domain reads SAVISQKPSRDICQRGTSLTIQCQVDSQVTMMFWYRQQPGQSLTLIATANQGSEATYESGFVIDKFPISRPNLTFSTLTVSNMSPEDSSIYLCSVDRVGNSPLHFGNGTRLTVT.

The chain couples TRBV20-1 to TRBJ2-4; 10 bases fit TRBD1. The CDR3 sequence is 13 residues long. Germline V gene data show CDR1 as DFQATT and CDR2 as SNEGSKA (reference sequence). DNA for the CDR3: TGCAGCAGACAGGGGGCAGCCAAAAACATTCAGTACTTC. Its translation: CSRQGAAKNIQYF.

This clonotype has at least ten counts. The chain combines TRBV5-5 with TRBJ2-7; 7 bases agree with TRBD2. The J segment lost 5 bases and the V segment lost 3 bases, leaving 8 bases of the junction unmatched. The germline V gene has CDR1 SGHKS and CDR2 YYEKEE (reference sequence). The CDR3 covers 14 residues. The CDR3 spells CASSSRGGSHEQYV. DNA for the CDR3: TGTGCCAGCAGCTCCCGGGGAGGGAGCCACGAGCAGTACGTC.

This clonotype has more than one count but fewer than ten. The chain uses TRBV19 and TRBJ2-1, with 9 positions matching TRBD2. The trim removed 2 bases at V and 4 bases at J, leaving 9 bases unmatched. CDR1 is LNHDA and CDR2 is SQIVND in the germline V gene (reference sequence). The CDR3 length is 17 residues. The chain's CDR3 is CASSISTRGGAYNEQFF. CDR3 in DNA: TGTGCCAGTAGTATATCGACTCGCGGGGGGGCGTACAATGAGCAGTTCTTC.

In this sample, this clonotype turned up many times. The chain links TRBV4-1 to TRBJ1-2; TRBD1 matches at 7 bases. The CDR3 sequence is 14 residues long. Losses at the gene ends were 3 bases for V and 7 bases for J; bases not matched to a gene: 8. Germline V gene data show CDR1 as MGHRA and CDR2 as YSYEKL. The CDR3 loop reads CASSHVPGGGGYTF. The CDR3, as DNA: TGCGCCAGCAGCCATGTTCCAGGGGGTGGTGGCTACACCTTC.

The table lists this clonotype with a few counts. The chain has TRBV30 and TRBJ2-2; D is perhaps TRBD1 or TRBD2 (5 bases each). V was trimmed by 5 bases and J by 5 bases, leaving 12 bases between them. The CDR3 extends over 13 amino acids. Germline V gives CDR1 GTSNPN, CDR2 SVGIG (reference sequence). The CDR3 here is CAWWGKPTGELFF. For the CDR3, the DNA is TGTGCCTGGTGGGGGAAACCAACCGGGGAGCTGTTTTTT.

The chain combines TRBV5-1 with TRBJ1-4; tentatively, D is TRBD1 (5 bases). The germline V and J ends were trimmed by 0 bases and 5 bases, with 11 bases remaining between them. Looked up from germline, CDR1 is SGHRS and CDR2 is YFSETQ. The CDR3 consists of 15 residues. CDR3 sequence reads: CASSLEGRANEKLFF. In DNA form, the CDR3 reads TGCGCCAGCAGCTTGGAGGGGCGGGCGAATGAAAAACTGTTTTTT.

CDR3 amino acids: CASSLDRGHEKLFF. CDR3 nucleotides: TGTGCCAGCAGCTTGGACAGGGGGCATGAAAAACTGTTTTTT. The chain has TRBV5-4 and TRBJ1-4; TRBD1 agrees at 9 bases. V trimming: 0 bases; J trimming: 6 bases; junction bases outside the gene matches: 0. The CDR3 length is 14 residues. The V gene's germline CDR1 is SGHNT and CDR2 YYREEE (reference sequence).